The present TCR beta chain was sequenced within a study of T cell responses to AZD1222 COVID-19 vaccine. CDR3 length: 14 residues. V gave up 1 base and J gave up 4 bases; unmatched junction bases: 4. Germline V lookup: CDR1 SGHRS, CDR2 YFSETQ. Sequenced by immunoSEQ multiplex PCR; TCRdb stores in-frame clones only, minus some. The table lists more than 75,000 clones, 80% to 90% of them singletons. This chain uses TRBV5-1 with TRBJ1-1, with 7 bases fitting TRBD1. This receptor was obtained from an adult who received the AZD1222 COVID-19 vaccine. Specimen: peripheral blood, collected 28 days after the second AZD1222 dose. CDR3 in amino acids: CASSLNPGGTEAFF. The CDR3 nucleotides read TGCGCCAGCAGCTTGAATCCAGGGGGCACTGAAGCTTTCTTT.